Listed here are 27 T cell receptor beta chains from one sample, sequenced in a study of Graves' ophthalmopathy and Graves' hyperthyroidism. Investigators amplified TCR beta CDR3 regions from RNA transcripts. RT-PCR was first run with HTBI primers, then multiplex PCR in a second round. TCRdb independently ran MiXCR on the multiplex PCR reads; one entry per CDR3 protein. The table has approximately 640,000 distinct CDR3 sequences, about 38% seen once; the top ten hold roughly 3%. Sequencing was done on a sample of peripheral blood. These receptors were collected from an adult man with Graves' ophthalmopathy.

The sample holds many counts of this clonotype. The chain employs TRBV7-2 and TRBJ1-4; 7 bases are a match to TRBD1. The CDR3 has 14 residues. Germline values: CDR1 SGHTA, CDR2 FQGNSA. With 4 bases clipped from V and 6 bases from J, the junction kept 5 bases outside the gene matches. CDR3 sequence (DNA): TGTGCCAGCAGCTCGGGACAGAGAGATGAAAAACTGTTTTTT. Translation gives CASSSGQRDEKLFF.

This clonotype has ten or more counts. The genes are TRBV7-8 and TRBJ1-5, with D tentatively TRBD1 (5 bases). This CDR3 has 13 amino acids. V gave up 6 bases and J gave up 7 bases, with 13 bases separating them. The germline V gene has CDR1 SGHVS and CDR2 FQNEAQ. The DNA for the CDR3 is TGTGCCAGCAGACGGGACGTTAACCAGCCCCAGCATTTT. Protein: CASRRDVNQPQHF. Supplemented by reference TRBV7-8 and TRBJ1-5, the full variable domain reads GAGVSQSPRYKVAKRGQDVALRCDPISGHVSLFWYQQALGQGPEFLTYFQNEAQLDKSGLPSDRFFAERPEGSVSTLKIQRTQQEDSAVYLCASRRDVNQPQHFGDGTRLSIL.

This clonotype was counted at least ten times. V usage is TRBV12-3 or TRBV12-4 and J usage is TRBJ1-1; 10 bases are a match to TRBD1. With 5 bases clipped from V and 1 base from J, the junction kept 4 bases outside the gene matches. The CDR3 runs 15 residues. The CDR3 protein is CASSIRDRGNTEAFF. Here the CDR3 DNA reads TGTGCCAGCAGTATTCGGGACAGGGGGAACACTGAAGCTTTCTTT.

As DNA, the CDR3 is TGTGCCAGCAGCTCCGGGACTAGCGGCTACACCTTC. Translating gives CASSSGTSGYTF. The chain has TRBV7-9 and TRBJ1-2, with D perhaps matching TRBD1 (5 bases). Trimming removed 4 bases from V and 8 bases from J, with 11 bases in between. The length of the CDR3 is 12 residues. Germline loops: CDR1 SEHNR, CDR2 FQNEAQ (reference sequence).

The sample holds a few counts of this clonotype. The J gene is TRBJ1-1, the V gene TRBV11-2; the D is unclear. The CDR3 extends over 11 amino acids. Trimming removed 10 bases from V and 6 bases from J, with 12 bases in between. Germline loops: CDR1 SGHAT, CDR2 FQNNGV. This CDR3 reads CATLPEAEAFF. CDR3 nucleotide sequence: TGTGCCACTCTCCCGGAGGCTGAAGCTTTCTTT.

The CDR3, as DNA: TGTGCCAGCAGCCTGTCACAGAGGAACTATGGCTACACCTTC. Translating gives CASSLSQRNYGYTF. The chain joins TRBV3-1 to TRBJ1-2, with D uncertain. The CDR3 loop spans 14 amino acids. V was clipped by 4 bases and J by 2 bases, with 11 bases between them. Germline V gives CDR1 LGHDT, CDR2 YNNKEL (reference sequence).

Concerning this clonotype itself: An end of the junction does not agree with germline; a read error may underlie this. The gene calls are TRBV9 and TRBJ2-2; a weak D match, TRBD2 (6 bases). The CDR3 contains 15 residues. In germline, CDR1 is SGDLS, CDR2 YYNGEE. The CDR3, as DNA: TGTGCCAGTAGCGTAGGAGGGGACAACACCGGGGAGCTGTTTTTT. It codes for CASSVGGDNTGELFF.

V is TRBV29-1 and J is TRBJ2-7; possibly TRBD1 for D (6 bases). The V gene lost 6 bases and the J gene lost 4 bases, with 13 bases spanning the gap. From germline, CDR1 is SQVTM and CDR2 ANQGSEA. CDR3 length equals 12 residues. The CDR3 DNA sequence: TGCAGCGTGAGGACAGAGGAGTACGAGCAGTACTTC. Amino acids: CSVRTEEYEQYF.

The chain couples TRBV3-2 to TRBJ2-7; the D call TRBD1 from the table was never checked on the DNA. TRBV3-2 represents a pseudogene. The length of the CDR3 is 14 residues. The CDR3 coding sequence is TGTGCCAGCAGCCCTTCGACAGGCCTCTACGAGCAGTACTTC. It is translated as CASSPSTGLYEQYF.

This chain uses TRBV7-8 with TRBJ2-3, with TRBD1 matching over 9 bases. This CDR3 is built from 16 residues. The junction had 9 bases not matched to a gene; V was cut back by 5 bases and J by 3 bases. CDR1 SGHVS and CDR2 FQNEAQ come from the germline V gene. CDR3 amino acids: CASSITGQGSTDTQYF. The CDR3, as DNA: TGTGCCAGCAGCATAACTGGACAGGGGTCGACAGATACGCAGTATTTT.

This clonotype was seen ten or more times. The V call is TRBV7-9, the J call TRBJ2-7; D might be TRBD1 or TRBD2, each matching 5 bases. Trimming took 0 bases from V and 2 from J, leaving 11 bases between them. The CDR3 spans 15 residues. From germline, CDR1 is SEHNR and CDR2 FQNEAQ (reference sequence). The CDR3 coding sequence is TGTGCCAGCAGCTTAGCGGGGGACGGAGCCTACGAGCAGTACTTC. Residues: CASSLAGDGAYEQYF.

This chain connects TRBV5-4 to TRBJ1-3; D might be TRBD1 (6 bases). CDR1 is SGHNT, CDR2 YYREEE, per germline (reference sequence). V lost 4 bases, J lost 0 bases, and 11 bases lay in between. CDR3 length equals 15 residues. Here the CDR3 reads CASSRIRGSGNTIYF. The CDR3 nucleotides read TGTGCCAGCAGCCGAATCAGGGGCTCTGGAAACACCATATATTTT.

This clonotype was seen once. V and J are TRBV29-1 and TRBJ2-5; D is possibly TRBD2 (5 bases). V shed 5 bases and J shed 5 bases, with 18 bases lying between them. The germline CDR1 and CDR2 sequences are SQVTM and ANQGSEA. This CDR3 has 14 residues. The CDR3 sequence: CSVTSGSGGETQYF. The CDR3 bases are TGCAGCGTTACGTCCGGCAGCGGTGGGGAGACCCAGTACTTC.

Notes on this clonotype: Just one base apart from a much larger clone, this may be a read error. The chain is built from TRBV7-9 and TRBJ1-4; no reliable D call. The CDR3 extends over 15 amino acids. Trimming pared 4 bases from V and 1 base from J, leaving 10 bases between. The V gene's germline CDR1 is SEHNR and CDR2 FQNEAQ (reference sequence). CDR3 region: CASSSNSLTNEKLFF. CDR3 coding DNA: TGTGCCAGCAGCTCTAACAGTCTAACTAATGAAAAACTGTTTTTT.

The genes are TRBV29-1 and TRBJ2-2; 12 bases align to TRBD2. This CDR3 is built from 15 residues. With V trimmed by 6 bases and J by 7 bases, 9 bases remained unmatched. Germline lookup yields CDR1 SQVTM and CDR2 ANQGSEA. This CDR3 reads CSVATGLAGIGELFF. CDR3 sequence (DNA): TGCAGCGTAGCTACGGGACTAGCGGGTATCGGGGAGCTGTTTTTT.

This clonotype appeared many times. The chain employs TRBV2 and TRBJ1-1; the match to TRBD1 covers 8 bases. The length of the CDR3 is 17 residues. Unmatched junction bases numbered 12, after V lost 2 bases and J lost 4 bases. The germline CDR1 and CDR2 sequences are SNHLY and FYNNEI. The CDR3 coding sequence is TGTGCCAGCAGTGAAATTCCCTGGACAGGGAGAACCACTGAAGCTTTCTTT. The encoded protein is CASSEIPWTGRTTEAFF.

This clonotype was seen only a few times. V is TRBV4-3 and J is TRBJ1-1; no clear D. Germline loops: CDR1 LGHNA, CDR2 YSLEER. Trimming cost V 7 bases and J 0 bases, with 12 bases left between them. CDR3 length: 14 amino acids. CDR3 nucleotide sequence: TGCGCCAGCAAGCGAACAGAGATGAACACTGAAGCTTTCTTT. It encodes CASKRTEMNTEAFF.

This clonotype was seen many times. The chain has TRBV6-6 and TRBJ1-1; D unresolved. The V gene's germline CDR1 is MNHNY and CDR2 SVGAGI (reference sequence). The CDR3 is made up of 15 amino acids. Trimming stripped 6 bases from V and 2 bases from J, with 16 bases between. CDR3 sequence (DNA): TGTGCCAGCAGCGCCAACGGACCGATTAACACTGAAGCTTTCTTT. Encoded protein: CASSANGPINTEAFF.

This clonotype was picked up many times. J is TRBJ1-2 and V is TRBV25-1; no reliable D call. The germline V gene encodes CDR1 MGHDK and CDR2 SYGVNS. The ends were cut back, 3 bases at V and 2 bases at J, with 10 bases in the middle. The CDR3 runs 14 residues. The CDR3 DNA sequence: TGTGCCAGCAGTGACCGGGCGATAAACTATGGCTACACCTTC. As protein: CASSDRAINYGYTF.

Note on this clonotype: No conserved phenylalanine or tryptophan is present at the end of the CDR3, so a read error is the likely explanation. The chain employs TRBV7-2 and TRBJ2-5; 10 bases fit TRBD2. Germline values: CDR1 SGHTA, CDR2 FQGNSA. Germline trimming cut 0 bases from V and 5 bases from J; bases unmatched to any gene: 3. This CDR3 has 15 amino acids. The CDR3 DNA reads TGTGCCAGCAGCTTAGCCCTAGCGGGGGTGGAGACCCAGTACCTC. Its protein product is CASSLALAGVETQYL.

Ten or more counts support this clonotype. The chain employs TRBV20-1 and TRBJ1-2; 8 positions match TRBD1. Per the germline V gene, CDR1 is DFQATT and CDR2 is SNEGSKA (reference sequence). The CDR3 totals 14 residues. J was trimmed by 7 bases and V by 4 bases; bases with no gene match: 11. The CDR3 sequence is CSATSIGTGSGYTF. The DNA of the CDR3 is TGCAGTGCTACCTCGATCGGGACAGGAAGTGGCTACACCTTC.

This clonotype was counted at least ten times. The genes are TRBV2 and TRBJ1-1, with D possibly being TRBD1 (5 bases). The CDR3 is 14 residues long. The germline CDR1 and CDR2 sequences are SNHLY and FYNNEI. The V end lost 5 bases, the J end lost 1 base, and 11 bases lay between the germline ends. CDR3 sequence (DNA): TGTGCCAGCAGTTCAGGGACTAGGAACACTGAAGCTTTCTTT. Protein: CASSSGTRNTEAFF.

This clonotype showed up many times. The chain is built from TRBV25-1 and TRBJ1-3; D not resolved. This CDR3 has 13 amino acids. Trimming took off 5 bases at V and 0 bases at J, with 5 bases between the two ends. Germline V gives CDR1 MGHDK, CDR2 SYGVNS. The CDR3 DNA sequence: TGTGCCAGCAGTCAACCCTCTGGAAACACCATATATTTT. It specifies CASSQPSGNTIYF.

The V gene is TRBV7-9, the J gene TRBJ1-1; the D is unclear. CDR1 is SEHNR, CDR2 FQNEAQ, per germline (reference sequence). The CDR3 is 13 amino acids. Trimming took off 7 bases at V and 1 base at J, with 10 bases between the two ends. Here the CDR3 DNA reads TGTGCCAGCAACGGACTAGCGAACACTGAAGCTTTCTTT. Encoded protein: CASNGLANTEAFF.

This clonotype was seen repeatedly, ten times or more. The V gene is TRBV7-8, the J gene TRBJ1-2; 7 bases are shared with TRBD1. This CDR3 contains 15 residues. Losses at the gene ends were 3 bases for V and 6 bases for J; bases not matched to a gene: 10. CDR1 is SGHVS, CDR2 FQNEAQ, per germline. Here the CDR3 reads CASSLVRGAVDGYTF. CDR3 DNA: TGTGCCAGCAGCTTGGTCAGGGGGGCGGTAGATGGCTACACCTTC. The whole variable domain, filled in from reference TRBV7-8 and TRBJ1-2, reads GAGVSQSPRYKVAKRGQDVALRCDPISGHVSLFWYQQALGQGPEFLTYFQNEAQLDKSGLPSDRFFAERPEGSVSTLKIQRTQQEDSAVYLCASSLVRGAVDGYTFGSGTRLTVV.

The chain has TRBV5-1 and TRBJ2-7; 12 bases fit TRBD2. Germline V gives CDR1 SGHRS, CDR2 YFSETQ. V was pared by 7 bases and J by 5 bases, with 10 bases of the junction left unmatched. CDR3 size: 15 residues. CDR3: CASRLTSGGFDEQYF. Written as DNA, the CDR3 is TGCGCCAGCCGGCTCACTAGCGGGGGGTTCGACGAGCAGTACTTC.

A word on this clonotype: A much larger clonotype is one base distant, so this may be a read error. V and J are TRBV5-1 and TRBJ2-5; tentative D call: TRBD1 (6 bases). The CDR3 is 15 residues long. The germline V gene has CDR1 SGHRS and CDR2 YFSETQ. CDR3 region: CAGSLNRADLETQYF. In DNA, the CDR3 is TGCGCCGGCAGCTTGAACAGGGCCGACCTGGAGACCCAGTACTTC.